This T cell receptor beta chain comes out of a study of cytomegalovirus exposure and HLA in healthy donors. Study outcomes and limitations: When a later analysis was performed, an Asian-associated ancestry cluster reportedly had fewer N-insertions than the roughly 700-donor mean. The CMV antigen specificity of a few CMV-associated chains was confirmed through in vitro analysis.

Both 60 Vbeta primers and 13 Jbeta primers went into the PCR. Clones were sequenced by immunoSEQ multiplex PCR, and TCRdb holds only the in-frame ones, with some missing. This repertoire shows around 100,000 clones, about 70% found once; its top ten account for about 2.1%. To note about this clone: What it binds is not known.

Specimen: PBMCs. The receptor's source is a man under 40 in good health and CMV-seronegative.

CDR3 DNA sequence: TGTGCCACCAGCCAGAAGGAGCTAGCGGGGGACCACACCGGGGAGCTGTTTTTT. Encoded protein: CATSQKELAGDHTGELFF. This chain links TRBV15 with TRBJ2-2; 10 bases line up with TRBD2. The CDR3 is made up of 18 amino acids. Germline V CDR1 and CDR2: LNHNV, YYDKDF (reference sequence). The junction had 12 bases not matched to a gene; V was cut back by 5 bases and J by 3 bases.